This TCR beta chain was identified during a study of blood T cells in healthy people across ages. Sample-barcoded 5' priming and a J-beta primer mix drove a second PCR of roughly 7 to 11 cycles. TCRdb analysed the 5' RACE reads with MiXCR anew, one entry per CDR3 protein. Of 2 million or so distinct CDR3 sequences in the sample, about 50% were seen once. The clonotype was recovered from a woman aged 35 to 49 in good health. The sample taken for sequencing was blood.

The DNA of the CDR3 is TGTGCCAGTGCACTACAGGGGAGTGGTCAGCCCCAGCATTTT. It is translated as CASALQGSGQPQHF. The chain is built from TRBV5-5 and TRBJ1-5, with 7 bases identical to TRBD1. Germline trimming cut 8 bases from V and 6 bases from J; bases unmatched to any gene: 11. Germline CDR1 is SGHKS and CDR2 is YYEKEE (reference sequence). The CDR3 has 14 amino acids.